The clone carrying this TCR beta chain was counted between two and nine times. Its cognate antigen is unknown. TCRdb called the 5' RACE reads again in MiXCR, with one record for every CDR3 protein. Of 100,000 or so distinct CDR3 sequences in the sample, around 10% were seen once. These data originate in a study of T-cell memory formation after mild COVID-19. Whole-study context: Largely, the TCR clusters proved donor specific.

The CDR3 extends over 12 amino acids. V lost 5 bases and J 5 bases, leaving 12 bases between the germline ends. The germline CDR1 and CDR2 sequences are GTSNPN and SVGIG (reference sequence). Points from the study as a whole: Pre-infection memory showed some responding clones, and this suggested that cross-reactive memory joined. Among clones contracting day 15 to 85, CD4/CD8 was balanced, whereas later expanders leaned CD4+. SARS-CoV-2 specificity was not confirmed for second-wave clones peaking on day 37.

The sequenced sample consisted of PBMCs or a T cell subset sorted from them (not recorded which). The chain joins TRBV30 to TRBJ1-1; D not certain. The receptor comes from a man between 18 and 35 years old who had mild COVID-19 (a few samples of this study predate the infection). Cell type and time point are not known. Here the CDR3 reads CAWDEGRTEAFF. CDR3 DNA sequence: TGTGCCTGGGATGAGGGTCGGACTGAAGCTTTCTTT.